Each of the 9 T cell receptor beta chains below was sequenced from the same sample in a study of T cell responses to AZD1222 COVID-19 vaccine. Only in-frame clones appear in the TCRdb table, and some are missing; sequencing was by immunoSEQ multiplex PCR. In the table there are about 110,000 clones, 87% of which are singletons. Source: peripheral blood, taken on day 0 of AZD1222 vaccination. These receptors all stem from an adult in good health.

CDR3 DNA: TGTGCCAGCAGCTTCGTTATGGGACAGTATAATTCACCCCTCCACTTT. It is translated as CASSFVMGQYNSPLHF. The chain couples TRBV7-9 to TRBJ1-6, with 7 bases aligning to TRBD1. Per the germline V gene, CDR1 is SEHNR and CDR2 is FQNEAQ (reference sequence). V dropped 3 bases and J dropped 4; count of bases not matched to a gene: 6. This CDR3 has 16 amino acids.

This chain joins TRBV18 and TRBJ2-5, with 7 positions matching TRBD1. The length of the CDR3 is 15 residues. V shed 2 bases and J 5 bases; nucleotides not matched to a gene: 8. The germline CDR1 and CDR2 sequences are KGHSH and LQKENI. This chain's CDR3 is CASSPNRGDGETQYF. CDR3 DNA sequence: TGTGCCAGCTCACCAAACAGGGGTGACGGGGAGACCCAGTACTTC.

This chain joins TRBV27 and TRBJ1-4; D not certain. Trimming stripped 2 bases from V and 10 bases from J, with 17 bases between. The CDR3 is made up of 15 amino acids. Germline-derived CDR1 and CDR2 are MNHEY and SMNVEV (reference sequence). The chain's CDR3 is CASSLLAGARGKLFF. Here the CDR3 DNA reads TGTGCCAGCAGTTTACTAGCAGGAGCTCGTGGAAAACTGTTTTTT. The full variable domain, rest sourced from reference TRBV27 and TRBJ1-4, is EAQVTQNPRYLITVTGKKLTVTCSQNMNHEYMSWYRQDPGLGLRQIYYSMNVEVTDKGDVPEGYKVSRKEKRNFPLILESPSPNQTSLYFCASSLLAGARGKLFFGSGTQLSVL.

V gene TRBV11-1 combines with J gene TRBJ1-1; tentatively, D is TRBD1 (6 bases). Germline CDR1 and CDR2: SGHAT and FQDESV (reference sequence). Trimming took off 5 bases at V and 0 bases at J, with 13 bases between the two ends. The CDR3 sequence is 15 residues long. CDR3 loop: CASSPRDTVNTEAFF. CDR3 DNA: TGTGCCAGCAGCCCCCGGGACACTGTGAACACTGAAGCTTTCTTT.

The rearrangement joins TRBV6-1 to TRBJ1-2; D is perhaps TRBD1 (5 bases). V was pared by 11 bases and J by 2 bases, with 24 bases between. Germline V gene data show CDR1 as MNHNS and CDR2 as SASEGT. The CDR3 is 16 amino acids. CDR3 sequence: CACGGGEGSANYGYTF. CDR3 in DNA: TGTGCCTGCGGTGGGGGGGAGGGCTCGGCAAACTATGGCTACACCTTC.

The chain is built from TRBV2 and TRBJ1-1, with D perhaps matching TRBD1 (6 bases). Trimming pared 10 bases from V and 1 base from J, leaving 16 bases between. CDR1 and CDR2 (germline): SNHLY, FYNNEI. The CDR3 runs 14 residues. CDR3: CATARGRGNTEAFF. The DNA of the CDR3 is TGTGCCACTGCCAGGGGCCGCGGGAACACTGAAGCTTTCTTT.

V is TRBV18 and J is TRBJ2-1; TRBD1 matches 10 bases. With V trimmed by 3 bases and J by 4 bases, 6 bases remained unmatched. The CDR3 consists of 16 residues. Per the germline V gene, CDR1 is KGHSH and CDR2 is LQKENI. CDR3 nucleotides: TGTGCCAGCTCACCCAGGGACAGGGGAGCGTACAATGAGCAGTTCTTC. This encodes CASSPRDRGAYNEQFF.

The gene calls are TRBV19 and TRBJ1-1; D is possibly TRBD1 (5 bases). This CDR3 comprises 16 residues. Trimming removed 5 bases at V and 0 bases at J, with 16 bases between. In germline, CDR1 is LNHDA, CDR2 SQIVND (reference sequence). The CDR3 nucleotides read TGTGCCAGTAGTTCCTTCGGGACGGGCCTGAACACTGAAGCTTTCTTT. It yields the protein CASSSFGTGLNTEAFF.

The chain employs TRBV5-5 and TRBJ2-7; 9 bases are shared with TRBD1. The CDR3 is 14 amino acids. Germline trimming cut 4 bases from V and 5 bases from J; bases unmatched to any gene: 7. CDR1 is SGHKS, CDR2 YYEKEE, per germline (reference sequence). As DNA, the CDR3 is TGTGCCAGCAGCAGCAAGGACAGGGGAAACGAGCAGTACTTC. Translated, it gives CASSSKDRGNEQYF.